The 4 T cell receptor beta chains reported below all come from one sample, sequenced in a study of PD-1 blockade in classical Hodgkin lymphoma. Here immunoSEQ multiplex PCR was the method, and the copy in TCRdb shows in-frame clones only, minus some. The sample lists roughly 30,000 clones, about 86% occurring once. Time point given: cycle 4 day 1 (C4D1), after less than 7 weeks of nivolumab. With no exception, relapse followed autologous stem cell transplantation in all patients, and brentuximab vedotin exposure varied. Magnetic negative selection was used to purify CD4+ T cells from thawed PBMCs. The specimen comprised CD4+ T cells from blood, sampled before the fourth cycle of nivolumab. The source is a human donor with classical Hodgkin lymphoma.

The genes are TRBV7-2 and TRBJ2-5; possible D gene TRBD1, 5 bases. Deletions cut 1 base from V and 1 base from J, with 10 bases between. CDR3 length: 15 residues. Germline values: CDR1 SGHTA, CDR2 FQGNSA. The CDR3 loop is CASSLGRQGQETQYF. The CDR3 bases are TGTGCCAGCAGCTTAGGGCGGCAGGGCCAAGAGACCCAGTACTTC.

This chain links TRBV7-2 with TRBJ2-6; 10 positions agree with TRBD1. This CDR3 comprises 16 residues. The junction had 3 bases not matched to a gene; V was cut back by 7 bases and J by 0 bases. Germline loops: CDR1 SGHTA, CDR2 FQGNSA. CDR3 sequence: CASNGQGGSGANVLTF. DNA of the CDR3: TGTGCCAGCAATGGACAGGGGGGCTCTGGGGCCAACGTCCTGACTTTC.

This clone was counted a single time. The gene calls are TRBV30 and TRBJ1-2; D uncertain. CDR1 and CDR2 from the germline V gene are GTSNPN and SVGIG (reference sequence). This CDR3 has 12 residues. Trimming took 4 bases from V and 2 from J, leaving 8 bases between them. DNA of the CDR3: TGTGCCTGGAATAACGTAAACTATGGCTACACCTTC. It encodes CAWNNVNYGYTF.

This clone was observed a handful of times. The genes are TRBV18 and TRBJ1-6; no clear D gene. Germline V gives CDR1 KGHSH, CDR2 LQKENI. Deletions cut 9 bases from V and 10 bases from J, with 19 bases between. The CDR3 has 14 residues. The CDR3 here is CASQNSTLLSPLHF. The CDR3, as DNA: TGTGCCAGTCAAAATAGTACGCTACTATCACCCCTCCACTTT.